This T cell receptor (beta chain) originates from a study of T cell responses to AZD1222 COVID-19 vaccine. Findings and caveats of the study: The peak T cell response came first, and repertoires were sampled only after it. Compared with day 0, the breadth and depth of the Spike-specific TCR repertoire rose significantly after two doses of AZD1222. Just a handful of AZD1222 recipients were seropositive at baseline.

This table comes from immunoSEQ multiplex PCR, and its TCRdb copy is limited to in-frame clones, with some not included. The sample has roughly 150,000 clones, around 92% seen once. As to this clone: Its cognate antigen is unknown.

The junction had 6 bases not matched to a gene; V was cut back by 2 bases and J by 7 bases. The CDR3 covers 13 residues. The germline V gene has CDR1 SQVTM and CDR2 ANQGSEA. The sequencing used peripheral blood, collected on day 0 of AZD1222 vaccination. The chain combines TRBV29-1 with TRBJ1-2; 8 bases align to TRBD1. The sequence was obtained from an adult in good health. CDR3 loop: CSVELGRGLGYTF. The CDR3 bases are TGCAGCGTTGAATTGGGCAGGGGGCTTGGCTACACCTTC.